This T cell receptor beta chain comes out of a study of T cells after yellow fever vaccination. Broader study findings: The study re-detected most primary-vaccination clones after the booster (roughly 95% CD4, 88% CD8).

On this clonotype: Its antigen is currently unknown.

The TCR cDNA carried a universal primer site and UMIs from 5'RACE template switching. One entry per CDR3 protein results from TCRdb running MiXCR on the 5' RACE reads. The sample lists roughly 330,000 distinct CDR3 sequences, around 6.8% occurring once. This TCR was recovered from a young man who received the YFV17D yellow fever vaccine. The specimen comprised PBMCs, sampled about 41 days after the first yellow fever vaccination.

This CDR3 reads CASSQDVLGSTEAFF. Written as DNA, the CDR3 is TGCGCCAGCAGCCAAGATGTCTTAGGGTCCACTGAAGCTTTCTTT. The rearrangement uses TRBV4-3 and TRBJ1-1; D is unclear. The germline V gene encodes CDR1 LGHNA and CDR2 YSLEER. V was pared by 0 bases and J by 4 bases, with 12 bases between. The CDR3 consists of 15 residues.